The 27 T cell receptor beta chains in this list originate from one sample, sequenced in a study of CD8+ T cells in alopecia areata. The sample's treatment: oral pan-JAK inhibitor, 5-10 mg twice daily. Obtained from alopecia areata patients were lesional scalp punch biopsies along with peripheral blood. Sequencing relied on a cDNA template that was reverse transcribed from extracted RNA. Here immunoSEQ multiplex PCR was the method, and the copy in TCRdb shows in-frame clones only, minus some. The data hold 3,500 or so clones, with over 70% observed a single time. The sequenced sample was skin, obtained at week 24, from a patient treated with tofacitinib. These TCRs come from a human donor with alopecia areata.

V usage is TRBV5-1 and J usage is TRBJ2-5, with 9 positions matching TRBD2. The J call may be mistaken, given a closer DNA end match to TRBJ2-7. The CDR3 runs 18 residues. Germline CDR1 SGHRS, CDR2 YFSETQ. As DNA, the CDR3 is TGCGCCAGCAGCTTGGCGAGAGCGGGGGGTCACCTGGGGTACGAGCAGTACTTC. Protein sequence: CASSLARAGGHLGYEQYF.

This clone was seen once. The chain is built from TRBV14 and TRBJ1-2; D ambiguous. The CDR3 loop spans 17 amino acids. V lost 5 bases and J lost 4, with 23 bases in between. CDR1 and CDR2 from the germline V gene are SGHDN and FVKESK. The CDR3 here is CASSAGQQSGKTYGYTF. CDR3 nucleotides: TGTGCCAGCAGCGCGGGTCAGCAATCTGGAAAGACCTATGGCTACACCTTC.

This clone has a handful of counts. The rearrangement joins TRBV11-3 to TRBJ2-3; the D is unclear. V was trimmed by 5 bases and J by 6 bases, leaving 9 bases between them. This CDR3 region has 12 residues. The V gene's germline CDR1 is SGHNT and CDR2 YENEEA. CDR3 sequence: CASSIIWDTQYF. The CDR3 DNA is TGTGCCAGCAGCATAATCTGGGATACGCAGTATTTT.

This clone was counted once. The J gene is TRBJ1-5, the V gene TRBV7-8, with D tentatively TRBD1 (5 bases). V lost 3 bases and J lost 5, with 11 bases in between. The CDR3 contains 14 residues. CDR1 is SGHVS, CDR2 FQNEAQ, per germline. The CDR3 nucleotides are TGTGCCAGCAGCTTTTCGGGGGGGGATCAGCCCCAGCATTTT. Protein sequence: CASSFSGGDQPQHF.

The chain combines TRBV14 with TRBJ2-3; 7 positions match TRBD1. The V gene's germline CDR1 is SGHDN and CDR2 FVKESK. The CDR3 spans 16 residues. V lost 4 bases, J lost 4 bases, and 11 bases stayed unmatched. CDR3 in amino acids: CASSLLGLRGPDTQYF. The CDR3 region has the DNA TGTGCCAGCAGCCTCCTTGGGCTAAGGGGGCCAGATACGCAGTATTTT.

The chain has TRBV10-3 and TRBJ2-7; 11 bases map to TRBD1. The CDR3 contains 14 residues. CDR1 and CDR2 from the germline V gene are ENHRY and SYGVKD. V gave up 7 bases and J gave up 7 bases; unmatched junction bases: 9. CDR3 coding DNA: TGTGCCATCAAACGGGACAGGGGGGTAACTGAGCAGTACTTC. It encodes CAIKRDRGVTEQYF.

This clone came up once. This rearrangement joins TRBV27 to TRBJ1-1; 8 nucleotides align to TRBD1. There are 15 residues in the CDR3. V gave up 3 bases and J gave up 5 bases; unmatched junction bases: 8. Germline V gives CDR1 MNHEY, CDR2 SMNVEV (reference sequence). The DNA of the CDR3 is TGTGCCAGCAGTTTGGCAGGGGGCGTAGGTACTGAAGCTTTCTTT. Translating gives CASSLAGGVGTEAFF.

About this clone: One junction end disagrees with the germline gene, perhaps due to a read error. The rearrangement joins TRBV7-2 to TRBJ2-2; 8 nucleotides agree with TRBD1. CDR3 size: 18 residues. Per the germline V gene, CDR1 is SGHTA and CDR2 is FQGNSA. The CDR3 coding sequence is TGTGCCAGCAGCCTAGCACGCAGGGGGACAGGCGACACCGGGGAGCTGTTTTTT. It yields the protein CASSLARRGTGDTGELFF.

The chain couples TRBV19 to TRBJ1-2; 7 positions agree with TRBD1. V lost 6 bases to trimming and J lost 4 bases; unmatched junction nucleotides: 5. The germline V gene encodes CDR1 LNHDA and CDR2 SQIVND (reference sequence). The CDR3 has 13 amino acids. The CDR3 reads CASRYDRAYGYTF. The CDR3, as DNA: TGTGCCAGTAGATACGACAGGGCCTATGGCTACACCTTC.

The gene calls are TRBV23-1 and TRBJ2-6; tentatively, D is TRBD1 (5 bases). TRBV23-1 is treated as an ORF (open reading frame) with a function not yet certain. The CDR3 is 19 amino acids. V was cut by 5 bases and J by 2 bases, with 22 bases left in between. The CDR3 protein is CASSSSTATYPTGANVLTF. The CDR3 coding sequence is TGCGCCAGCAGTTCGTCGACAGCCACATACCCCACTGGGGCCAACGTCCTGACTTTC.

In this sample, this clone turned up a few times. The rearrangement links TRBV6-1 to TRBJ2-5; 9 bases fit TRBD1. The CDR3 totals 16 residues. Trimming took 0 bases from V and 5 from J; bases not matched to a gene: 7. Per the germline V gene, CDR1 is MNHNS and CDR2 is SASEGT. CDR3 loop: CASSEATGGGFETQYF. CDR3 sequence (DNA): TGTGCCAGCAGTGAAGCGACAGGGGGGGGATTTGAGACCCAGTACTTC.

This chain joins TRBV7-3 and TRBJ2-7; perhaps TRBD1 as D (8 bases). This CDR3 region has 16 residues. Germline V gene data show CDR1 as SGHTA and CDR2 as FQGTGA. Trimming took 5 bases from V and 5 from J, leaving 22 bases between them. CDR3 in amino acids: CASSERGGQGVDEQYF. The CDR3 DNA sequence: TGTGCCAGCAGCGAGCGGGGCGGACAGGGCGTAGACGAGCAGTACTTC. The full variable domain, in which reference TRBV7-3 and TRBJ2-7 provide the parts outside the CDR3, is GAGVSQTPSNKVTEKGKYVELRCDPISGHTALYWYRQSLGQGPEFLIYFQGTGAADDSGLPNDRFFAVRPEGSVSTLKIQRTERGDSAVYLCASSERGGQGVDEQYFGPGTRLTVT.

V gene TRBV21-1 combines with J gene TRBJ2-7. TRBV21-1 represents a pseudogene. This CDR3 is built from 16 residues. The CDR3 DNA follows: TGTGCCAGCAGCAAAGAGGGATTTGAGAGCTCCTACGAGCAGTACTTC. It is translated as CASSKEGFESSYEQYF.

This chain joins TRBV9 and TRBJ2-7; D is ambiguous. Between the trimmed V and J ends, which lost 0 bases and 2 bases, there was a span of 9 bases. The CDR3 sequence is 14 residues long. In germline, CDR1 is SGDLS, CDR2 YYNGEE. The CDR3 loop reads CASSVGIVPYEQYF. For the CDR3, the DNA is TGTGCCAGCAGCGTAGGGATAGTTCCCTACGAGCAGTACTTC.

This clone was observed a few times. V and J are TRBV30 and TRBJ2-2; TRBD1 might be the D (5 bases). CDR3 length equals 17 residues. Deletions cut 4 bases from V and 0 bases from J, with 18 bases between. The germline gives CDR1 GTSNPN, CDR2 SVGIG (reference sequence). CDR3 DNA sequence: TGTGCCTGGAAGCACGGCACCGGACACACGAACACCGGGGAGCTGTTTTTT. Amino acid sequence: CAWKHGTGHTNTGELFF.

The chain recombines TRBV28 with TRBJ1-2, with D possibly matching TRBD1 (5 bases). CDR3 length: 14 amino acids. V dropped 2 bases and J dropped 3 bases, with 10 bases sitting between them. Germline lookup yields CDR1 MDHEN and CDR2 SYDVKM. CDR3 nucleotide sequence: TGTGCCAGCAGTTTACGGGGCATGGACTATGGCTACACCTTC. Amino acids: CASSLRGMDYGYTF.

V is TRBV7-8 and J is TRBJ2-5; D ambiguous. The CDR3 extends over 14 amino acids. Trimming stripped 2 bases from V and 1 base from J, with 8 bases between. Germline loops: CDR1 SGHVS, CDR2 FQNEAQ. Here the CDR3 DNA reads TGTGCCAGCAGCTTAACCCGGGCCCAAGAGACCCAGTACTTC. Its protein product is CASSLTRAQETQYF.

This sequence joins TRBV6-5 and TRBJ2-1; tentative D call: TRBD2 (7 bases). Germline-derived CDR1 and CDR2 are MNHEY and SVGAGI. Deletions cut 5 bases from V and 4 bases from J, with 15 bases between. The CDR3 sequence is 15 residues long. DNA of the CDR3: TGTGCCAGCAGTCCCGGGGGCGGGGGTTACAATGAGCAGTTCTTC. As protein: CASSPGGGGYNEQFF.

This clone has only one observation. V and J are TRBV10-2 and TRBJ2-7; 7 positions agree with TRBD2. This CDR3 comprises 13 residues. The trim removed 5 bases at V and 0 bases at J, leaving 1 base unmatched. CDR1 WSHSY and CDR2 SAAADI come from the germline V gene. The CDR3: CASSRDYSYEQYF. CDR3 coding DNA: TGCGCCAGCAGTAGGGACTACTCCTACGAGCAGTACTTC.

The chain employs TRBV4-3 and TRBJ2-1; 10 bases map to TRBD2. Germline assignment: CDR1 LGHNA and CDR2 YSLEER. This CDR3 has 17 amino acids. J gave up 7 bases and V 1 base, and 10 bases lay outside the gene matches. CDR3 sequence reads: CASSQVNSGGRGNEQFF. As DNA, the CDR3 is TGCGCCAGCAGCCAAGTCAATAGCGGGGGGCGTGGGAATGAGCAGTTCTTC.

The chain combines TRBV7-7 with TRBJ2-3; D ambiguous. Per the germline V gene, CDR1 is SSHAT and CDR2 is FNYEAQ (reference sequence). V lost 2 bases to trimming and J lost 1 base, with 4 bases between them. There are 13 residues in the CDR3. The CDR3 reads CASSLTGTDTQYF. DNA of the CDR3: TGTGCCAGCAGCTTAACCGGCACAGATACGCAGTATTTT.

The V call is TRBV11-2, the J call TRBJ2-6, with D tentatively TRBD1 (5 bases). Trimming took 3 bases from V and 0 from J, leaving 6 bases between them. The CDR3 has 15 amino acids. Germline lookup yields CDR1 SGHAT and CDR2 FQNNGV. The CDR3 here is CASSLQGSGANVLTF. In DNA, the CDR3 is TGTGCCAGCAGCTTGCAGGGCTCTGGGGCCAACGTCCTGACTTTC.

The CDR3 sequence: CAREGGSRGYTF. The CDR3 coding sequence is TGTGCCAGAGAAGGAGGTTCTCGTGGCTACACCTTC. The genes are TRBV2 and TRBJ1-2; D remains ambiguous. This CDR3 has 12 amino acids. Germline V gene lookup returns CDR1 SNHLY and CDR2 FYNNEI. V was cut by 9 bases and J by 7 bases, with 15 bases left in between.

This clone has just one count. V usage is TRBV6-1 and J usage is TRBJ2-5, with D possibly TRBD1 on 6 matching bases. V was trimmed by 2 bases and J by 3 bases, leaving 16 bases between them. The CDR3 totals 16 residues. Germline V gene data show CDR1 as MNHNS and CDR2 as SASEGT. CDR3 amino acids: CASSEWPGHGKETQYF. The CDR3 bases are TGTGCCAGCAGTGAATGGCCGGGACATGGAAAAGAGACCCAGTACTTC.

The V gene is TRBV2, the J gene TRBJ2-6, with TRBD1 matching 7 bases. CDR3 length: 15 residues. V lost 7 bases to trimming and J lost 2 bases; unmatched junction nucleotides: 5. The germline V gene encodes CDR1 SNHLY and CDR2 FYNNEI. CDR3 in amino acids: CASTDRAPGANVLTF. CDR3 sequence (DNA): TGTGCCAGCACTGACAGGGCCCCTGGGGCCAACGTCCTGACTTTC. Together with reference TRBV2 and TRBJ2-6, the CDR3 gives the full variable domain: EPEVTQTPSHQVTQMGQEVILRCVPISNHLYFYWYRQILGQKVEFLVSFYNNEISEKSEIFDDQFSVERPDGSNFTLKIRSTKLEDSAMYFCASTDRAPGANVLTFGAGSRLTVL.

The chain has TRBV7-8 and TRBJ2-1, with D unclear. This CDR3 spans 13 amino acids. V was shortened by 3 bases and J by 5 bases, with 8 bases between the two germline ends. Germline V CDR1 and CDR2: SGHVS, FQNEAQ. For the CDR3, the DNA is TGTGCCAGCAGCTTCCGGCCGGACAATGAGCAGTTCTTC. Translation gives CASSFRPDNEQFF. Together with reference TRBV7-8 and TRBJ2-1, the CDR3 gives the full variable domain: GAGVSQSPRYKVAKRGQDVALRCDPISGHVSLFWYQQALGQGPEFLTYFQNEAQLDKSGLPSDRFFAERPEGSVSTLKIQRTQQEDSAVYLCASSFRPDNEQFFGPGTRLTVL.

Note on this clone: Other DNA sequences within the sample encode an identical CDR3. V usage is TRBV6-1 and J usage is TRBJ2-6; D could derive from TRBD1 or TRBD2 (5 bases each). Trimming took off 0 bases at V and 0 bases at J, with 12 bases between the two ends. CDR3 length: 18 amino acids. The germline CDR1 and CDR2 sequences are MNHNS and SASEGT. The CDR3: CASSEAGVRGSGANVLTF. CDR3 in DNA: TGTGCCAGCAGTGAAGCGGGAGTAAGGGGCTCTGGGGCCAACGTCCTGACTTTC.